This T cell receptor beta chain was captured by sequencing in a study of blood T cell repertoires in COVID-19. Across the study: Samples taken during acute and convalescent COVID-19 were collected in the United States, Italy and Spain.

Trimming cost V 2 bases and J 4 bases; bases outside gene matches: 4. CDR3 length equals 15 residues. Germline V gives CDR1 MGHRA, CDR2 YSYEKL. Enrolment of Seattle patients took place during active infection, and they were followed longitudinally. As processed by the authors: Reference gene primer amplification gave nucleated cell count estimates. Assay used: immunoSEQ multiplex PCR; TCRdb lists only in-frame clones, some missing. That table gives V, J and clone size, and the DNA gave D and trimming. This table holds 250,000 to 350,000 clones, 88% found once. Material for sequencing was peripheral blood. This receptor was identified in a woman in her 30s with COVID-19, enrolled during active disease. The V gene is TRBV4-1, the J gene TRBJ2-1; 8 nucleotides agree with TRBD2. The DNA of the CDR3 is TGCGCCAGCAGCCAATTGACTAGCGAGTACAATGAGCAGTTCTTC. Amino acids: CASSQLTSEYNEQFF.